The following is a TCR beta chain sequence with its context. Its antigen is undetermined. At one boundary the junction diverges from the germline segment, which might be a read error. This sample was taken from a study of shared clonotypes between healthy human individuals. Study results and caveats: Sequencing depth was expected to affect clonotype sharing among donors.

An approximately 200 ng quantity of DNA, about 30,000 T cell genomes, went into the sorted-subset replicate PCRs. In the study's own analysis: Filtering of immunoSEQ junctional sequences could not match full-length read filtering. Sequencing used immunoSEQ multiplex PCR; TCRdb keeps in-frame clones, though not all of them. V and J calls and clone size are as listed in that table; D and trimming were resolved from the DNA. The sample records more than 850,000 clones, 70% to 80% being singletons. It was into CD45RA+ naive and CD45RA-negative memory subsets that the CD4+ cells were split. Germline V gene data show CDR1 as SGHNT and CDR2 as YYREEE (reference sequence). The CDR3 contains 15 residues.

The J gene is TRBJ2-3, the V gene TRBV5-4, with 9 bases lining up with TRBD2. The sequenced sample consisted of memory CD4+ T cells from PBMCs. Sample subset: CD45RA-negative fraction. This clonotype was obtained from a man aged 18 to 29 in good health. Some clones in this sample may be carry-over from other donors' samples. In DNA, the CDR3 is TGTGCCAGCAGCGAGCCCGGGACTAGCAGAGATACGCAGTATTTT. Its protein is CASSEPGTSRDTQYF.